In its sample, the clone carrying this T cell receptor beta chain was seen many times. This sample is drawn from a study of T cells in Graves' hyperthyroidism and ophthalmopathy. The V end lost 2 bases, the J end lost 3 bases, and 9 bases lay between the germline ends. The CDR3 is 15 amino acids. In germline, CDR1 is SGHRS, CDR2 YFSETQ. TCR beta CDR3 region amplification was performed from RNA transcripts. HTBI primers drove first-round RT-PCR of the TCR CDR3. One entry per CDR3 protein results from TCRdb running MiXCR on the multiplex PCR reads. The sample consists of some 500,000 distinct CDR3 sequences, roughly a quarter of them appearing once.

V and J are TRBV5-1 and TRBJ2-6; D may match TRBD1 or TRBD2 (5 bases each). The source of this sequence is a woman between 25 and 40 years old with Graves' ophthalmopathy. What was sequenced was blood. The CDR3, as DNA: TGCGCCAGCAGCTTCGAGGGGCGTGGGGCCAACGTCCTGACTTTC. It translates to CASSFEGRGANVLTF.